Below, 23 T cell receptor beta chains from the same sample are listed, as sequenced in a study of PD-1 blockade in classical Hodgkin lymphoma. Libraries were prepared by immunoSEQ multiplex PCR; TCRdb keeps only in-frame clonotypes and omits some of them. This table holds 80,000 to 100,000 clones, 81% found once. All patients experienced relapse after autologous stem cell transplantation, and brentuximab vedotin exposure was variable. Here the sequenced sample was peripheral blood mononuclear cells (PBMCs), taken before the second cycle of nivolumab. The receptors were sampled from a human donor with classical Hodgkin lymphoma.

The chain links TRBV19 to TRBJ1-5, with D possibly TRBD1 on 6 matching bases. V lost 5 bases to trimming and J lost 5 bases, with 13 bases between them. This CDR3 is 14 amino acids long. CDR1 is LNHDA, CDR2 SQIVND, per germline (reference sequence). The CDR3 DNA follows: TGTGCCAGTAGTCCCGGGACACCTTATCAGCCCCAGCATTTT. This translates into CASSPGTPYQPQHF.

This chain uses TRBV7-3 with TRBJ2-3, with D perhaps given as TRBD1 or TRBD2 (5 bases each). V dropped 2 bases and J dropped 5 bases, with 17 bases sitting between them. CDR3 length: 16 residues. Germline V lookup: CDR1 SGHTA, CDR2 FQGTGA. The CDR3 region has the DNA TGTGCCAGCAGCTTATTCCCCGGGGCGGGTGTAGATACGCAGTATTTT. Its translation: CASSLFPGAGVDTQYF.

This chain links TRBV6-1 with TRBJ2-1, with TRBD2 matching 14 bases. The CDR3 totals 13 residues. J was trimmed by 10 bases and V by 8 bases; bases with no gene match: 4. From germline, CDR1 is MNHNS and CDR2 SASEGT. CDR3 in DNA: TGTGCCAGCGGACTAGCGGGAGGTTTCGAGCAGTTCTTC. As protein: CASGLAGGFEQFF.

In this sample, this clone turned up a few times. This chain connects TRBV27 to TRBJ2-7; D is perhaps TRBD2 (5 bases). Deletions cut 5 bases from V and 5 bases from J, with 16 bases between. This CDR3 contains 14 residues. In germline, CDR1 is MNHEY, CDR2 SMNVEV (reference sequence). CDR3 sequence: CASSLAEAQNEQYF. The CDR3 DNA follows: TGTGCCAGCAGTCTCGCGGAGGCCCAGAACGAGCAGTACTTC.

The J gene is TRBJ2-3, the V gene TRBV5-1; D ambiguous. V dropped 1 base and J dropped 2 bases, with 11 bases sitting between them. CDR3 length: 15 amino acids. Germline CDR1 is SGHRS and CDR2 is YFSETQ. CDR3 nucleotides: TGCGCCAGCAGCTTGACCGGGTTGTCCACAGATACGCAGTATTTT. It encodes CASSLTGLSTDTQYF. Full variable domain (rest looked up from reference TRBV5-1 and TRBJ2-3): KAGVTQTPRYLIKTRGQQVTLSCSPISGHRSVSWYQQTPGQGLQFLFEYFSETQRNKGNFPGRFSGRQFSNSRSEMNVSTLELGDSALYLCASSLTGLSTDTQYFGPGTRLTVL.

The chain employs TRBV10-3 and TRBJ2-2; D unclear. V shed 2 bases and J shed 0 bases, with 4 bases lying between them. Germline V lookup: CDR1 ENHRY, CDR2 SYGVKD. The CDR3 runs to 14 residues. CDR3 in amino acids: CAISEGPNTGELFF. CDR3 in DNA: TGTGCCATCAGTGAGGGACCGAACACCGGGGAGCTGTTTTTT.

There are a few counts of this clone. This rearrangement joins TRBV30 to TRBJ1-1; TRBD1 aligns across 8 bases. CDR1 GTSNPN and CDR2 SVGIG come from the germline V gene (reference sequence). V shed 0 bases and J 6 bases; nucleotides not matched to a gene: 6. The CDR3 runs to 14 residues. The DNA of the CDR3 is TGTGCCTGGAGTGTACTGCAGGGGGCCGCTGAAGCTTTCTTT. Its translation: CAWSVLQGAAEAFF.

V is TRBV19 and J is TRBJ2-3; 10 bases align to TRBD2. The CDR3 spans 17 residues. Germline V CDR1 and CDR2: LNHDA, SQIVND (reference sequence). Germline trimming cut 5 bases from V and 0 bases from J; bases unmatched to any gene: 8. The CDR3 region is CASSLRTSGTSTDTQYF. The CDR3 DNA reads TGTGCCAGTAGTCTCAGGACTAGCGGAACTAGCACAGATACGCAGTATTTT.

The V call is TRBV5-1, the J call TRBJ2-2; D is possibly TRBD1 (5 bases). The CDR3 covers 15 residues. The germline V and J ends were trimmed by 0 bases and 4 bases, with 10 bases remaining between them. Germline V gives CDR1 SGHRS, CDR2 YFSETQ. CDR3 bases: TGCGCCAGCAGCTTGGAGGGGTGGGGCACCGGGGAGCTGTTTTTT. It specifies CASSLEGWGTGELFF.

The chain carries TRBV5-1 and TRBJ1-4; 7 positions match TRBD1. There are 14 residues in the CDR3. Per germline, CDR1 SGHRS and CDR2 YFSETQ. V shed 4 bases, J shed 4 bases, and the junction held 4 bases outside the gene matches. CDR3 protein: CASSQQGYNEKLFF. In nucleotides, the CDR3 is TGCGCCAGCAGCCAACAGGGGTATAATGAAAAACTGTTTTTT.

The chain uses TRBV28 and TRBJ1-1; perhaps TRBD1 as D (6 bases). The CDR3 consists of 14 residues. Trimming left V 10 bases short and J 5 bases short, with 20 bases between. Germline lookup yields CDR1 MDHEN and CDR2 SYDVKM. Here the CDR3 reads CATGLGARGTEAFF. The CDR3 bases are TGTGCCACTGGGTTGGGGGCCCGAGGGACTGAAGCTTTCTTT. The full variable domain, completed using reference TRBV28 and TRBJ1-1, is DVKVTQSSRYLVKRTGEKVFLECVQDMDHENMFWYRQDPGLGLRLIYFSYDVKMKEKGDIPEGYSVSREKKERFSLILESASTNQTSMYLCATGLGARGTEAFFGQGTRLTVV.

This chain connects TRBV7-3 to TRBJ2-3; the D is unclear. V lost 5 bases to trimming and J lost 5 bases, with 11 bases between them. The CDR3 is 13 amino acids. The germline V gene encodes CDR1 SGHTA and CDR2 FQGTGA. CDR3 nucleotides: TGTGCCAGCAGCCCTTACTTTGGAGATACGCAGTATTTT. Translated: CASSPYFGDTQYF.

The chain has TRBV5-4 and TRBJ2-5; 8 bases are a match to TRBD2. The V gene's germline CDR1 is SGHNT and CDR2 YYREEE (reference sequence). The CDR3 spans 12 residues. V lost 7 bases to trimming and J lost 1 base; unmatched junction nucleotides: 0. The CDR3 loop reads CASGTSQETQYF. The DNA of the CDR3 is TGTGCCAGCGGGACTAGCCAAGAGACCCAGTACTTC. The full variable domain, completed using reference TRBV5-4 and TRBJ2-5, is ETGVTQSPTHLIKTRGQQVTLRCSSQSGHNTVSWYQQALGQGPQFIFQYYREEENGRGNFPPRFSGLQFPNYSSELNVNALELDDSALYLCASGTSQETQYFGPGTRLLVL.

The gene calls are TRBV10-3 and TRBJ2-1; 13 bases align to TRBD2. Germline V lookup: CDR1 ENHRY, CDR2 SYGVKD. J gave up 3 bases and V 6 bases, and 5 bases lay outside the gene matches. The CDR3 has 16 residues. The CDR3 is CAISGLAGEVYNEQFF. Here the CDR3 DNA reads TGTGCCATCAGCGGACTAGCGGGAGAAGTCTACAATGAGCAGTTCTTC.

This chain links TRBV11-1 with TRBJ2-1, with D maybe TRBD1 (5 bases). Germline V gives CDR1 SGHAT, CDR2 FQDESV (reference sequence). The V and J ends lost 5 bases and 2 bases respectively, with 10 bases between them. The CDR3 is made up of 14 amino acids. The CDR3 here is CASSQTTAYNEQFF. Written as DNA, the CDR3 is TGTGCCAGCAGCCAAACGACAGCCTACAATGAGCAGTTCTTC. Combining the CDR3 with reference TRBV11-1 and TRBJ2-1 gives the whole variable domain EAEVAQSPRYKITEKSQAVAFWCDPISGHATLYWYRQILGQGPELLVQFQDESVVDDSQLPKDRFSAERLKGVDSTLKIQPAELGDSAMYLCASSQTTAYNEQFFGPGTRLTVL.

This chain links TRBV2 with TRBJ2-3, with 9 bases lining up with TRBD2. V lost 7 bases to trimming and J lost 0 bases; unmatched junction nucleotides: 8. CDR3 length: 16 amino acids. Germline CDR1 reads SNHLY; CDR2 reads FYNNEI. The CDR3 bases are TGTGCCAGCACAGGGTCAACTAGCGGGAGCACAGATACGCAGTATTTT. This sequence encodes CASTGSTSGSTDTQYF.

This clone was seen a handful of times. This chain uses TRBV2 with TRBJ1-1; 7 bases line up with TRBD1. V shed 4 bases, J shed 1 base, and the junction held 3 bases outside the gene matches. The V gene's germline CDR1 is SNHLY and CDR2 FYNNEI. The CDR3 has 14 amino acids. The CDR3 DNA reads TGTGCCAGCAGTGTAAAGGGGGCGAACACTGAAGCTTTCTTT. This translates into CASSVKGANTEAFF.

J is TRBJ1-1 and V is TRBV11-2, with TRBD1 identical over 9 bases. The V gene's germline CDR1 is SGHAT and CDR2 FQNNGV. The CDR3 contains 14 residues. Unmatched junction bases numbered 7, after V lost 6 bases and J lost 5 bases. The CDR3 nucleotides read TGTGCCAGCAGTCCCCAGACAGGGGGGACTGAAGCTTTCTTT. Amino acids: CASSPQTGGTEAFF.

The chain carries TRBV9 and TRBJ1-4; D is possibly TRBD1 (5 bases). V lost 0 bases to trimming and J lost 0 bases, with 12 bases between them. This CDR3 is built from 17 residues. The V gene's germline CDR1 is SGDLS and CDR2 YYNGEE. CDR3 protein: CASSVGVGAATNEKLFF. The CDR3 DNA reads as TGTGCCAGCAGCGTAGGTGTTGGGGCGGCAACTAATGAAAAACTGTTTTTT.

This clone is a singleton in its sample. The chain combines TRBV7-9 with TRBJ2-1, with D perhaps TRBD1 (6 bases). Germline V gene sequence: CDR1 SEHNR, CDR2 FQNEAQ (reference sequence). The CDR3 consists of 13 residues. Trimming took 4 bases from V and 6 from J, leaving 10 bases between them. The CDR3 bases are TGTGCCAGCAGCTCCCAAGGGGGCAATGAGCAGTTCTTC. Translation gives CASSSQGGNEQFF.

The V gene is TRBV5-1, the J gene TRBJ1-1; 7 bases map to TRBD1. Germline V gives CDR1 SGHRS, CDR2 YFSETQ. The CDR3 has 15 amino acids. V dropped 4 bases and J dropped 0; count of bases not matched to a gene: 6. The CDR3, as DNA: TGCGCCAGCAGCAGGGGGGACAGTCTGAACACTGAAGCTTTCTTT. This encodes CASSRGDSLNTEAFF.

The chain has TRBV5-8 and TRBJ2-1; 13 nucleotides agree with TRBD2. Germline V gene lookup returns CDR1 SGHTS and CDR2 YDEGEE. J lost 4 bases, V lost 0 bases, and 4 bases had no gene match. CDR3 length: 17 amino acids. CDR3 loop: CASSLGLAGGPYNEQFF. CDR3 coding DNA: TGTGCCAGCAGCTTGGGACTAGCGGGAGGACCTTACAATGAGCAGTTCTTC.

In this sample, this clone turned up a few times. The rearrangement links TRBV28 to TRBJ2-4, with D possibly TRBD1 on 5 matching bases. The germline V gene has CDR1 MDHEN and CDR2 SYDVKM. The ends were cut back, 2 bases at V and 0 bases at J, with 8 bases in the middle. The CDR3 covers 15 residues. The CDR3 coding sequence is TGTGCCAGCAGTTTACCAGGGTCAGCCAAAAACATTCAGTACTTC. It specifies CASSLPGSAKNIQYF.